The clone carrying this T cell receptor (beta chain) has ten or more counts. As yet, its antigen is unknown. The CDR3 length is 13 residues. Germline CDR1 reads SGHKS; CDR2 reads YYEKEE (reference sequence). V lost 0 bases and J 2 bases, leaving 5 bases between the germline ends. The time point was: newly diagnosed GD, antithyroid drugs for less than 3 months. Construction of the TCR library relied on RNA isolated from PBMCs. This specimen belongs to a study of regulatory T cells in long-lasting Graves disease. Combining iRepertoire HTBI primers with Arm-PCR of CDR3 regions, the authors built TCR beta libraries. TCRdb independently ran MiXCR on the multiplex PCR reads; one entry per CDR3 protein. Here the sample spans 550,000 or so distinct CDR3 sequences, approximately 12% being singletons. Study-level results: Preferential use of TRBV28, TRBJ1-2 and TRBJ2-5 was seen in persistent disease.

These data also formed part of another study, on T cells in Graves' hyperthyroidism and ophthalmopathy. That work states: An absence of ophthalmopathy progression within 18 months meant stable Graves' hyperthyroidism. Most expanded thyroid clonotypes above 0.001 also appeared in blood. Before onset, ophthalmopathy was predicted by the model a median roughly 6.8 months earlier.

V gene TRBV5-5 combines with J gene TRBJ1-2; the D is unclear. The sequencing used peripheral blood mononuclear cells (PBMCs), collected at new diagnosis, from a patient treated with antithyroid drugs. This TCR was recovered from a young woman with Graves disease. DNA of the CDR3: TGTGCCAGCAGCTTGGTTATCAACTATGGCTACACCTTC. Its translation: CASSLVINYGYTF.